This T cell receptor beta chain was found in a study of Ad26.COV2.S vaccination and SARS-CoV-2 variants. Study-wide results and limits: Estimates derived from TCR breadth and depth analyses may have underestimated total T cell responses. Non-spike TCR breadth did not differ much between vaccine and placebo recipients. Ad26.COV2.S recipients had broader spike-specific TCRs (P = 0.0014).

Sequencing used immunoSEQ multiplex PCR; TCRdb keeps in-frame clones, though not all of them. The sample comprises 350,000 to 450,000 clones, around 90% of which are singletons, and about 3.9% rests with the top ten. The CDR3 contains 15 residues. The germline V and J ends were trimmed by 3 bases and 2 bases, with 10 bases remaining between them. Germline CDR1 KGHDR, CDR2 SFDVKD. With respect to this clone: Its antigen is as yet unknown.

Source: peripheral blood, taken after recovery from COVID-19. The sequence was collected from a human donor who had recovered from COVID-19. The V call is TRBV24-1, the J call TRBJ2-1, with D possibly being TRBD1 or TRBD2 (6 bases each). DNA for the CDR3: TGTGCCACCAGTGATGTGGGGGGCCCCTACAATGAGCAGTTCTTC. Translating gives CATSDVGGPYNEQFF.